This is a list of T cell receptor beta chains from one sample in a study of blood T cell repertoires in COVID-19. Sequenced by immunoSEQ multiplex PCR; TCRdb stores in-frame clones only, minus some. The sample includes some 240,000 clones, roughly 84% of them seen just once. The source material was peripheral blood. These receptors all come from a woman aged 40 to 55 who had recovered from COVID-19. The CDR3 runs from the conserved cysteine through the conserved F or W. D genes are given only for firm matches. Rows may omit the clone size; those that give it use once, few, many or a size class.

V gene: TRBV7-2
clone size: NA
J gene: TRBJ1-6
D gene: TRBD1
CDR3 length: 19
CDR3 DNA: TGTGCCAGCAGCCGGGGACAGGGAGGTAAAGGGTCCTATAATTCACCCCTCCACTTT
CDR3 protein: CASSRGQGGKGSYNSPLHF

V gene: TRBV6-2/TRBV6-3
clone size: few
J gene: TRBJ1-1
D gene: TRBD1
CDR3 length: 14
CDR3 DNA: TGTGCCAGCAGCCCTAGAACAGGGGTCACTGAAGCTTTCTTT
CDR3 protein: CASSPRTGVTEAFF

V gene: TRBV29-1
clone size: NA
J gene: TRBJ1-1
D gene: TRBD1
CDR3 length: 14
CDR3 DNA: TGCAGCGTGGGAAAGACAGGGATCGGCACTGAAGCTTTCTTT
CDR3 protein: CSVGKTGIGTEAFF

V gene: TRBV4-2
clone size: many
J gene: TRBJ2-1
D gene: TRBD2
CDR3 length: 15
CDR3 DNA: TGTGCCAGCAGCCAAGATCGGCTAGCGGGCAATGAGCAGTTCTTC
CDR3 protein: CASSQDRLAGNEQFF

V gene: TRBV18
clone size: once
J gene: TRBJ1-2
D gene: NA
CDR3 length: 15
CDR3 DNA: TGTGCCAGCTCACGTGAGGTGGCGGCTAACTATGGCTACACCTTC
CDR3 protein: CASSREVAANYGYTF

V gene: TRBV5-5
clone size: once
J gene: TRBJ2-2
D gene: TRBD2
CDR3 length: 14
CDR3 DNA: TGTGCCAGCAGCTTCACTAGCGGAACCGGGGAGCTGTTTTTT
CDR3 protein: CASSFTSGTGELFF

V gene: TRBV27
clone size: NA
J gene: TRBJ2-1
D gene: TRBD2
CDR3 length: 17
CDR3 DNA: TGTGCCAGCAGCTTTATACTAGCGGGGGGGCCGGGCAATGAGCAGTTCTTC
CDR3 protein: CASSFILAGGPGNEQFF

V gene: TRBV10-3
clone size: NA
J gene: TRBJ2-1
D gene: TRBD1
CDR3 length: 11
CDR3 DNA: TGTGCCATCAGTGGGGACAGGGGGCAGTTCTTC
CDR3 protein: CAISGDRGQFF

V gene: TRBV10-2
clone size: NA
J gene: TRBJ2-3
D gene: TRBD1
CDR3 length: 15
CDR3 DNA: TGCGCCAGCAGCAAGGGACAGGGAGAAGCAGATACGCAGTATTTT
CDR3 protein: CASSKGQGEADTQYF

V gene: TRBV7-9
clone size: NA
J gene: TRBJ2-3
D gene: TRBD2
CDR3 length: 18
CDR3 DNA: TGTGCCAGCAGCTTACGAGATCTAGCGGGGGGCGACACAGATACGCAGTATTTT
CDR3 protein: CASSLRDLAGGDTDTQYF

V gene: TRBV12-3/TRBV12-4
clone size: once
J gene: TRBJ1-6
D gene: TRBD1
CDR3 length: 13
CDR3 DNA: TGTGCCAGCAGCGCGACAGGGAGGTCACCCCTCCACTTT
CDR3 protein: CASSATGRSPLHF

V gene: TRBV10-3
clone size: once
J gene: TRBJ1-3
D gene: TRBD1
CDR3 length: 15
CDR3 DNA: TGTGCCATCAGTGAGCCGGGACAGGGGGCGAACACCATATATTTT
CDR3 protein: CAISEPGQGANTIYF

V gene: TRBV3-1/TRBV3-2
clone size: NA
J gene: TRBJ2-2
D gene: NA
CDR3 length: 19
CDR3 DNA: TGTGCCAGCAGCCAGCTATGGACACCGAACCACGTGGACACCGGGGAGCTGTTTTTT
CDR3 protein: CASSQLWTPNHVDTGELFF

V gene: TRBV7-2
clone size: NA
J gene: TRBJ1-5
D gene: NA
CDR3 length: 15
CDR3 DNA: TGTGCCAGCAGCTTAGTAGCCTTTAGCAATCAGCCCCAGCATTTT
CDR3 protein: CASSLVAFSNQPQHF

V gene: TRBV29-1
clone size: few
J gene: TRBJ1-1
D gene: NA
CDR3 length: 12
CDR3 DNA: TGCAGCGTAAACAAGTTGAACACTGAAGCTTTCTTT
CDR3 protein: CSVNKLNTEAFF

V gene: TRBV3-1/TRBV3-2
clone size: NA
J gene: TRBJ2-7
D gene: TRBD1
CDR3 length: 14
CDR3 DNA: TGTGCCAGCAGCCCTCGACAGGGAAGGAACGAGCAGTACTTC
CDR3 protein: CASSPRQGRNEQYF

V gene: TRBV30
clone size: NA
J gene: TRBJ1-2
D gene: NA
CDR3 length: 10
CDR3 DNA: TGTGCCTGGAGGCGGGATGGCTACACCTTC
CDR3 protein: CAWRRDGYTF

V gene: TRBV18
clone size: NA
J gene: TRBJ1-2
D gene: NA
CDR3 length: 17
CDR3 DNA: TGTGCCAGCTCAGCCGGGGAGCGTCGGTTGGGGTCATATGGCTACACCTTC
CDR3 protein: CASSAGERRLGSYGYTF

V gene: TRBV9
clone size: NA
J gene: TRBJ1-2
D gene: TRBD1
CDR3 length: 16
CDR3 DNA: TGTGCCAGCAGCGTACATCGGGACAGTCCTAACTATGGCTACACCTTC
CDR3 protein: CASSVHRDSPNYGYTF

V gene: TRBV3-1/TRBV3-2
clone size: NA
J gene: TRBJ1-3
D gene: NA
CDR3 length: 10
CDR3 DNA: TGTGCCAGCGGGGCGAGCACCATATATTTT
CDR3 protein: CASGASTIYF

V gene: TRBV27
clone size: NA
J gene: TRBJ2-7
D gene: TRBD1
CDR3 length: 15
CDR3 DNA: TGTGCCAGCAGTTTAAGGGACAGGGGGCCCTACGAGCAGTACTTC
CDR3 protein: CASSLRDRGPYEQYF

V gene: TRBV9
clone size: NA
J gene: TRBJ2-1
D gene: NA
CDR3 length: 16
CDR3 DNA: TGTGCCAGCAGCGTAATTGGTACAGCAGCCTACAATGAGCAGTTCTTC
CDR3 protein: CASSVIGTAAYNEQFF

V gene: TRBV9
clone size: NA
J gene: TRBJ2-2
D gene: TRBD1
CDR3 length: 16
CDR3 DNA: TGTGCCAGCAGCGTAGTAGGGACAGGGAACACCGGGGAGCTGTTTTTT
CDR3 protein: CASSVVGTGNTGELFF

V gene: TRBV19
clone size: NA
J gene: TRBJ2-3
D gene: TRBD2
CDR3 length: 14
CDR3 DNA: TGTGCCACCAAAAAAGCGGGGGGGCGGGATACGCAGTATTTT
CDR3 protein: CATKKAGGRDTQYF

V gene: TRBV12-3/TRBV12-4
clone size: NA
J gene: TRBJ1-2
D gene: NA
CDR3 length: 13
CDR3 DNA: TGTGCCAGCAGTCCAGGGGTTTTCTATGGCTACACCTTC
CDR3 protein: CASSPGVFYGYTF

V gene: TRBV5-3
clone size: NA
J gene: TRBJ2-7
D gene: NA
CDR3 length: 18
CDR3 DNA: TGTGCCAGAAGCTTGGTTGATTTTCGCCTCCTATGCCTTTACGAGCAGTACTTC
CDR3 protein: CARSLVDFRLLCLYEQYF

V gene: TRBV11-3
clone size: NA
J gene: TRBJ2-7
D gene: NA
CDR3 length: 12
CDR3 DNA: TGTGCCAGCAGCCCCCAGGGTTCCGAGCAGTACTTC
CDR3 protein: CASSPQGSEQYF

V gene: TRBV19
clone size: NA
J gene: TRBJ1-2
D gene: NA
CDR3 length: 15
CDR3 DNA: TGTGCCAGTAGTGATTCAGGGGAGGGATTCTATGGCTACACCTTC
CDR3 protein: CASSDSGEGFYGYTF

V gene: TRBV5-1
clone size: NA
J gene: TRBJ2-5
D gene: TRBD2
CDR3 length: 16
CDR3 DNA: TGCGCCAGCAGCTTGATAGAGCGGGGCGGTTTCGAGACCCAGTACTTC
CDR3 protein: CASSLIERGGFETQYF

V gene: TRBV29-1
clone size: NA
J gene: TRBJ1-4
D gene: NA
CDR3 length: 14
CDR3 DNA: TGCAGCGTTGTTGGGACGGGGAGGCAAGGAAAACTGTTTTTT
CDR3 protein: CSVVGTGRQGKLFF

V gene: TRBV5-4
clone size: NA
J gene: TRBJ1-4
D gene: TRBD1
CDR3 length: 14
CDR3 DNA: TGTGCCAGCAGCTCCGGGGGGGACAGAGAAAAACTGTTTTTT
CDR3 protein: CASSSGGDREKLFF

V gene: TRBV5-4
clone size: few
J gene: TRBJ2-1
D gene: NA
CDR3 length: 13
CDR3 DNA: TGTGCCAGCAGCCTGAGCCTATTCAATGAGCAGTTCTTC
CDR3 protein: CASSLSLFNEQFF

V gene: TRBV3-1/TRBV3-2
clone size: NA
J gene: TRBJ1-1
D gene: NA
CDR3 length: 13
CDR3 DNA: TGTGCCAGCAGCCAAGATATGGGGGGGATTGCTTTCTTT
CDR3 protein: CASSQDMGGIAFF

V gene: TRBV6-4
clone size: NA
J gene: TRBJ2-3
D gene: TRBD1
CDR3 length: 14
CDR3 DNA: TGTGCCAGCAGACGGACAGGGGGCACAGATACGCAGTATTTT
CDR3 protein: CASRRTGGTDTQYF

V gene: TRBV5-6
clone size: NA
J gene: TRBJ1-1
D gene: NA
CDR3 length: 15
CDR3 DNA: TGTGCCAGCAGCTTCGGGCCGAAGAGGGACACTGAAGCTTTCTTT
CDR3 protein: CASSFGPKRDTEAFF

V gene: TRBV5-4
clone size: few
J gene: TRBJ2-7
D gene: NA
CDR3 length: 14
CDR3 DNA: TGTGCCAGCAGCCCCGACAGGAACACCTACGAGCAGTACTTC
CDR3 protein: CASSPDRNTYEQYF

V gene: TRBV7-8
clone size: NA
J gene: TRBJ1-6
D gene: TRBD1
CDR3 length: 15
CDR3 DNA: TGTGCCAGCAGCTCGGGACAGGGGGCAAGCTCACCCCTCCACTTT
CDR3 protein: CASSSGQGASSPLHF

V gene: TRBV7-7
clone size: NA
J gene: TRBJ2-2
D gene: NA
CDR3 length: 15
CDR3 DNA: TGTGCTAGCAGCGTCTTGGGACACAACACCGGGGAGCTGTTTTTT
CDR3 protein: CASSVLGHNTGELFF

V gene: TRBV5-1
clone size: NA
J gene: TRBJ1-2
D gene: NA
CDR3 length: 15
CDR3 DNA: TGCGCCAGCAGCTTTGGGGCTACAGGGCCGAGTGGCTACACCTTC
CDR3 protein: CASSFGATGPSGYTF

V gene: TRBV28
clone size: NA
J gene: TRBJ2-3
D gene: TRBD2
CDR3 length: 15
CDR3 DNA: TGTGCCAGCAGTTTAGCGGGGGAGGGCACAGATACGCAGTATTTT
CDR3 protein: CASSLAGEGTDTQYF

V gene: TRBV6-1
clone size: NA
J gene: TRBJ2-1
D gene: TRBD2
CDR3 length: 15
CDR3 DNA: TGTGCCAGCAGTGATCTAGCGGGGGGGCCCAATGAGCAGTTCTTC
CDR3 protein: CASSDLAGGPNEQFF

V gene: TRBV5-1
clone size: NA
J gene: TRBJ2-7
D gene: TRBD2
CDR3 length: 16
CDR3 DNA: TGCGCCAGCAGCTCTTGGGGAGGGCTGAGCTCCTACGAGCAGTACTTC
CDR3 protein: CASSSWGGLSSYEQYF

V gene: TRBV28
clone size: once
J gene: TRBJ1-5
D gene: NA
CDR3 length: 17
CDR3 DNA: TGTGCCAGCAGAGGTTTAGAACAGGGTGGAAGCAATCAGCCCCAGCATTTT
CDR3 protein: CASRGLEQGGSNQPQHF

V gene: TRBV6-2/TRBV6-3
clone size: few
J gene: TRBJ1-5
D gene: NA
CDR3 length: 16
CDR3 DNA: TGTGCCAGCAGTACCCTCGCAGGGAGGTTTGGTCAGCCCCAGCATTTT
CDR3 protein: CASSTLAGRFGQPQHF

V gene: TRBV11-3
clone size: NA
J gene: TRBJ1-1
D gene: NA
CDR3 length: 13
CDR3 DNA: TGTGCCAGCAGCCTCCAACCGACTCGTGAAGCTTTCTTT
CDR3 protein: CASSLQPTREAFF

V gene: TRBV3-1/TRBV3-2
clone size: NA
J gene: TRBJ1-1
D gene: NA
CDR3 length: 12
CDR3 DNA: TGTGCCAGCAGCGCTTACTCAGGGGAAGCTTTCTTT
CDR3 protein: CASSAYSGEAFF

V gene: TRBV5-1
clone size: NA
J gene: TRBJ2-5
D gene: NA
CDR3 length: 12
CDR3 DNA: TGCGCCAGCAGCACGGGTTTGGAGGCCCAGTACTTC
CDR3 protein: CASSTGLEAQYF

V gene: TRBV4-3
clone size: NA
J gene: TRBJ2-7
D gene: NA
CDR3 length: 16
CDR3 DNA: TGCGCCAGCAGCCGAAAGGCCGGAGCCCCCGATTACGAGCAGTACTTC
CDR3 protein: CASSRKAGAPDYEQYF

V gene: TRBV19
clone size: NA
J gene: TRBJ2-3
D gene: NA
CDR3 length: 13
CDR3 DNA: TGTGCCAGTAGTACAGTTCTTGGAGATACGCAGTATTTT
CDR3 protein: CASSTVLGDTQYF

V gene: TRBV7-2
clone size: once
J gene: TRBJ2-3
D gene: TRBD2
CDR3 length: 15
CDR3 DNA: TGTGCCAGCAGCTTTTCCGCGGGGGGCACAGATACGCAGTATTTT
CDR3 protein: CASSFSAGGTDTQYF

V gene: TRBV18
clone size: NA
J gene: TRBJ2-2
D gene: TRBD1
CDR3 length: 15
CDR3 DNA: TGTGCCAGCTCACCACGAGGGGGCAACACCGGGGAGCTGTTTTTT
CDR3 protein: CASSPRGGNTGELFF

V gene: TRBV12-5
clone size: NA
J gene: TRBJ2-5
D gene: TRBD2
CDR3 length: 18
CDR3 DNA: TGTGCTAGTGGTTTGGTAGGGACTAGCGGGGTTGTGGGCGAGACCCAGTACTTC
CDR3 protein: CASGLVGTSGVVGETQYF

V gene: TRBV7-2
clone size: NA
J gene: TRBJ1-2
D gene: TRBD1
CDR3 length: 14
CDR3 DNA: TGTGCCAGCAGCTTGGGGACAGACACCTATGGCTACACCTTC
CDR3 protein: CASSLGTDTYGYTF

V gene: TRBV6-2/TRBV6-3
clone size: few
J gene: TRBJ1-6
D gene: TRBD1
CDR3 length: 17
CDR3 DNA: TGTGCCAGCAGCTCGGACAGGCAAAGCTCCTATAATTCACCCCTCCACTTT
CDR3 protein: CASSSDRQSSYNSPLHF